The 31 T cell receptor beta chains listed next were all sequenced from one sample in a study of control samples from healthy donors and cancer patients. Data came from immunoSEQ multiplex PCR; TCRdb stores just in-frame clones and leaves some out. Found here are 85,000 to 120,000 clones, about 90% of them singletons; the top ten hold roughly 2.5%. The sequenced material came from blood. These receptors were collected from a woman aged 18-29 years in good health.

The chain couples TRBV5-1 to TRBJ2-7; 10 nucleotides match TRBD2. Trimming at V came to 3 bases and at J to 0 bases, leaving 3 bases not matched to a gene. The CDR3 is 15 amino acids. CDR1 and CDR2 (germline): SGHRS, YFSETQ. CDR3 nucleotide sequence: TGCGCCAGCAGCTGGGGGACTAGCGCCTCCTACGAGCAGTACTTC. Amino acids: CASSWGTSASYEQYF.

The J gene is TRBJ1-3, the V gene TRBV7-9; D gene ambiguous. Trimming cost V 1 base and J 4 bases, with 2 bases left between them. The CDR3 extends over 12 amino acids. From germline, CDR1 is SEHNR and CDR2 FQNEAQ (reference sequence). The CDR3 nucleotides are TGTGCCAGCAGCTTAGACGGAAACACCATATATTTT. As protein: CASSLDGNTIYF.

The chain combines TRBV30 with TRBJ1-4, with 7 bases identical to TRBD1. The CDR3 runs 14 residues. Trimming at V came to 4 bases and at J to 6 bases, leaving 8 bases not matched to a gene. CDR1 GTSNPN and CDR2 SVGIG come from the germline V gene (reference sequence). DNA for the CDR3: TGTGCCTGGACAGGGGGGGGAGGAGATGAAAAACTGTTTTTT. This translates into CAWTGGGGDEKLFF.

This clone has just one count. The V call is TRBV7-9, the J call TRBJ1-3; D gene ambiguous. Germline assignment: CDR1 SEHNR and CDR2 FQNEAQ (reference sequence). The CDR3 consists of 18 residues. Trimming shortened V by 5 bases and J by 4 bases, and 24 bases separated the two germline ends. The CDR3 DNA reads TGTGCCAGCAGCGAACCGCTAGAAGTGGCTGAGGAAGGAAACACCATATATTTT. It translates to CASSEPLEVAEEGNTIYF.

This chain connects TRBV6-5 to TRBJ2-5, with a possible D match to TRBD1 (7 bases). Per germline, CDR1 MNHEY and CDR2 SVGAGI. This CDR3 has 14 residues. V dropped 3 bases and J dropped 5 bases, with 13 bases sitting between them. The CDR3 DNA sequence: TGTGCCAGCAGTTATGCGGGACAGACGGAGACCCAGTACTTC. It codes for CASSYAGQTETQYF.

The chain has TRBV7-2 and TRBJ2-2; maybe TRBD2 (7 bases). Germline-derived CDR1 and CDR2 are SGHTA and FQGNSA. The CDR3 is 18 residues long. Between the trimmed V and J ends, which lost 1 base and 4 bases, there was a span of 19 bases. The CDR3 spells CASSLEVFGGPGTGELFF. In DNA form, the CDR3 reads TGTGCCAGCAGCTTAGAGGTCTTCGGGGGGCCGGGCACCGGGGAGCTGTTTTTT.

J is TRBJ2-2 and V is TRBV11-2, with D perhaps TRBD2 (5 bases). The germline V gene has CDR1 SGHAT and CDR2 FQNNGV. The CDR3 is 15 amino acids. Trimming left V 4 bases short and J 8 bases short, with 17 bases between. The CDR3 protein is CASSSVNHRGGELFF. In nucleotides, the CDR3 is TGTGCCAGCAGCTCTGTCAATCACCGGGGAGGGGAGCTGTTTTTT.

The rearrangement uses TRBV6-4 and TRBJ2-2; the D is unclear. Germline CDR1 is MRHNA and CDR2 is SNTAGT. The CDR3 consists of 14 residues. V was trimmed by 2 bases and J by 5 bases, leaving 9 bases between them. CDR3 residues: CASSDGVGTGELFF. As DNA, the CDR3 is TGTGCCAGCAGTGACGGTGTAGGGACCGGGGAGCTGTTTTTT.

The rearrangement uses TRBV2 and TRBJ2-3; maybe TRBD2 (8 bases). Germline lookup yields CDR1 SNHLY and CDR2 FYNNEI. The V end was cut by 7 bases, the J end by 4 bases, with 18 bases between. This CDR3 has 15 amino acids. The CDR3 loop reads CASNGRGRRADTQYF. The DNA of the CDR3 is TGTGCCAGCAACGGGAGGGGGCGCAGGGCAGATACGCAGTATTTT.

This chain uses TRBV27 with TRBJ1-5; the D gene is possibly TRBD1 (6 bases). This CDR3 is 14 amino acids long. CDR1 is MNHEY and CDR2 is SMNVEV in the germline V gene (reference sequence). The V gene lost 4 bases and the J gene lost 5 bases, with 12 bases spanning the gap. The CDR3 here is CASSSRQAYQPQHF. DNA for the CDR3: TGTGCCAGCAGTTCTCGACAGGCTTATCAGCCCCAGCATTTT.

This chain uses TRBV7-9 with TRBJ1-5; unclear D gene. V was cut by 1 base and J by 5 bases, with 6 bases left in between. This CDR3 spans 13 amino acids. The germline gives CDR1 SEHNR, CDR2 FQNEAQ (reference sequence). This CDR3 is CASSLEADQPQHF. In nucleotides, the CDR3 is TGTGCCAGCAGCTTAGAGGCAGATCAGCCCCAGCATTTT.

V usage is TRBV24-1 and J usage is TRBJ2-1; TRBD1 might be the D (6 bases). Deletions cut 2 bases from V and 10 bases from J, with 11 bases between. The germline V gene has CDR1 KGHDR and CDR2 SFDVKD. This CDR3 contains 13 residues. The DNA for the CDR3 is TGTGCCACCAGTGATTCTGGGGGCCGCGAGCAGTTCTTC. It specifies CATSDSGGREQFF.

This rearrangement joins TRBV25-1 to TRBJ2-3, with TRBD2 identical over 8 bases. CDR3 length: 16 amino acids. Germline V gene lookup returns CDR1 MGHDK and CDR2 SYGVNS. V gave up 2 bases and J gave up 4 bases; unmatched junction bases: 8. The CDR3: CASSEIRAGVSDTQYF. The CDR3 region has the DNA TGTGCCAGCAGTGAAATTAGAGCGGGGGTTTCAGATACGCAGTATTTT.

The V call is TRBV5-1, the J call TRBJ1-4; D is uncertain. Germline V gene data show CDR1 as SGHRS and CDR2 as YFSETQ. The CDR3 length is 13 residues. The V gene lost 7 bases and the J gene lost 3 bases, with 10 bases spanning the gap. CDR3 sequence: CASRAGANEKLFF. CDR3 coding DNA: TGCGCCAGCCGAGCCGGCGCTAATGAAAAACTGTTTTTT.

The rearrangement joins TRBV11-2 to TRBJ1-2; possible D gene TRBD1, 6 bases. The CDR3 is 13 amino acids. V lost 1 base and J lost 7, with 10 bases in between. CDR1 and CDR2 (germline): SGHAT, FQNNGV. The CDR3 DNA reads as TGTGCCAGCAGCTTAGTCAGGGGAGGTGGCTACACCTTC. This translates into CASSLVRGGGYTF.

The rearrangement uses TRBV10-3 and TRBJ2-7, with TRBD2 matching 12 bases. CDR3 length: 12 residues. With 6 bases clipped from V and 6 bases from J, the junction kept 0 bases outside the gene matches. Germline CDR1 reads ENHRY; CDR2 reads SYGVKD. The CDR3 sequence is CAIRTSGSEQYF. The CDR3 nucleotides are TGTGCCATCAGGACTAGCGGGAGCGAGCAGTACTTC.

This clone was observed once. This chain connects TRBV28 to TRBJ2-7; 11 bases match TRBD2. CDR1 and CDR2 from the germline V gene are MDHEN and SYDVKM. The CDR3 is made up of 16 amino acids. With 6 bases clipped from V and 0 bases from J, the junction kept 7 bases outside the gene matches. CDR3 sequence reads: CASRGEGLAVSYEQYF. CDR3 nucleotides: TGTGCCAGCAGAGGAGAGGGACTAGCGGTCTCCTACGAGCAGTACTTC. Full variable domain (rest looked up from reference TRBV28 and TRBJ2-7): DVKVTQSSRYLVKRTGEKVFLECVQDMDHENMFWYRQDPGLGLRLIYFSYDVKMKEKGDIPEGYSVSREKKERFSLILESASTNQTSMYLCASRGEGLAVSYEQYFGPGTRLTVT.

J is TRBJ2-2 and V is TRBV6-5, with D perhaps matching TRBD1 or TRBD2 (6 bases each). Per the germline V gene, CDR1 is MNHEY and CDR2 is SVGAGI. The CDR3 spans 14 residues. V was cut by 6 bases and J by 4 bases, with 12 bases left in between. The CDR3 protein is CASRWGRGTGELFF. In DNA, the CDR3 is TGTGCCAGCAGGTGGGGGCGGGGCACCGGGGAGCTGTTTTTT.

The chain links TRBV27 to TRBJ1-1; D call uncertain. Germline values: CDR1 MNHEY, CDR2 SMNVEV (reference sequence). V lost 6 bases and J lost 1, with 9 bases in between. The CDR3 totals 13 residues. CDR3 sequence reads: CASSPLSNTEAFF. The DNA for the CDR3 is TGTGCCAGCAGCCCACTCTCGAACACTGAAGCTTTCTTT.

The chain links TRBV27 to TRBJ1-5, with unresolved D. CDR1 is MNHEY, CDR2 SMNVEV, per germline (reference sequence). The V end was cut by 0 bases, the J end by 6 bases, with 15 bases between. The CDR3 covers 16 residues. CDR3 sequence reads: CASSLSEGGRTQPQHF. For the CDR3, the DNA is TGTGCCAGCAGTTTATCGGAGGGAGGGAGGACTCAGCCCCAGCATTTT.

The chain joins TRBV6-5 to TRBJ1-2; D remains ambiguous. This CDR3 contains 14 residues. The ends were cut back, 8 bases at V and 4 bases at J, with 17 bases in the middle. Germline CDR1 and CDR2: MNHEY and SVGAGI. The CDR3 sequence: CASSLEAGGYGYTF. CDR3 nucleotides: TGTGCCAGCTCCCTTGAGGCGGGTGGCTATGGCTACACCTTC.

This clone was seen a single time. The chain combines TRBV30 with TRBJ1-2; the D is unclear. Germline CDR1 GTSNPN, CDR2 SVGIG (reference sequence). Trimming left V 2 bases short and J 2 bases short, with 15 bases between. The CDR3 consists of 15 residues. The CDR3 coding sequence is TGTGCCTGGAGTCCCACCTACCAAGGGAACTATGGCTACACCTTC. This codes for CAWSPTYQGNYGYTF.

As concerns this clone: Within the sample, other DNA sequences also encode this same CDR3. The J gene is TRBJ2-4, the V gene TRBV9; 9 nucleotides align to TRBD2. The germline CDR1 and CDR2 sequences are SGDLS and YYNGEE. The CDR3 consists of 17 residues. The V and J ends lost 0 bases and 3 bases, in that order; junction bases with no gene match: 7. The CDR3 region is CASSVDTAGGRKNIQYF. DNA for the CDR3: TGTGCCAGCAGCGTAGATACAGCGGGGGGACGCAAAAACATTCAGTACTTC.

The chain recombines TRBV10-2 with TRBJ1-4; TRBD1 aligns across 7 bases. V shed 4 bases, J shed 7 bases, and the junction held 6 bases outside the gene matches. From germline, CDR1 is WSHSY and CDR2 SAAADI. The CDR3 has 14 amino acids. The CDR3 loop reads CASSARGLTEKLFF. The DNA of the CDR3 is TGCGCCAGCAGTGCCAGGGGGTTAACTGAAAAACTGTTTTTT.

The chain combines TRBV2 with TRBJ1-2; 10 bases fit TRBD1. This CDR3 region has 14 residues. Per the germline V gene, CDR1 is SNHLY and CDR2 is FYNNEI. J lost 4 bases, V lost 4 bases, and 3 bases had no gene match. The CDR3 loop is CASSGQGALYGYTF. The CDR3 DNA sequence: TGTGCCAGCAGTGGACAGGGGGCCCTCTATGGCTACACCTTC.

This clone was detected once. V gene TRBV3-1 (or the pseudogene TRBV3-2) combines with J gene TRBJ1-1, with TRBD1 matching over 7 bases. CDR1 and CDR2 from the germline V gene are LGHDT and YNNKEL (reference sequence). This CDR3 spans 15 amino acids. V shed 4 bases, J shed 3 bases, and the junction held 8 bases outside the gene matches. Written as DNA, the CDR3 is TGTGCCAGCAGCCGCCAACAGGGGAGGGACACTGAAGCTTTCTTT. It translates to CASSRQQGRDTEAFF.

The DNA for the CDR3 is TGTGCCTGGAGTGGCTCAGGGGCAGATGAGCAGTTCTTC. The encoded protein is CAWSGSGADEQFF. This chain uses TRBV30 with TRBJ2-1, with D possibly being TRBD1 (6 bases). The germline V and J ends were trimmed by 1 base and 8 bases, with 12 bases remaining between them. The CDR3 is made up of 13 amino acids. Germline V gene sequence: CDR1 GTSNPN, CDR2 SVGIG (reference sequence).

The CDR3 reads CASSLASTGGYGYTF. The CDR3 DNA reads TGTGCCAGCAGCTTAGCGAGTACAGGGGGCTATGGCTACACCTTC. The chain recombines TRBV7-9 with TRBJ1-2, with 8 bases aligning to TRBD1. The length of the CDR3 is 15 residues. The V and J ends lost 0 bases and 4 bases, in that order; junction bases with no gene match: 4. Germline loops: CDR1 SEHNR, CDR2 FQNEAQ (reference sequence).

V usage is TRBV19 and J usage is TRBJ1-2; weak D call: TRBD1 (6 bases). The V gene's germline CDR1 is LNHDA and CDR2 SQIVND (reference sequence). This CDR3 spans 13 amino acids. Trimming removed 6 bases from V and 3 bases from J, with 11 bases in between. CDR3 sequence: CASRLGAHYGYTF. The CDR3 nucleotides are TGTGCCAGTAGATTGGGGGCCCACTATGGCTACACCTTC.

The chain couples TRBV6-4 to TRBJ1-1; D is unresolved. The V gene's germline CDR1 is MRHNA and CDR2 SNTAGT. V was pared by 4 bases and J by 0 bases, with 6 bases between. The CDR3 runs to 13 residues. The CDR3 is CASSVDVNTEAFF. CDR3 DNA: TGTGCCAGCAGTGTTGACGTGAACACTGAAGCTTTCTTT.

The V and J genes are TRBV19 and TRBJ1-1, with D tentatively TRBD1 (5 bases). The germline V gene encodes CDR1 LNHDA and CDR2 SQIVND (reference sequence). Trimming pared 3 bases from V and 4 bases from J, leaving 12 bases between. The CDR3 is 14 residues long. CDR3 region: CASSMTPGGTEAFF. CDR3 DNA sequence: TGTGCCAGTAGTATGACCCCGGGGGGCACTGAAGCTTTCTTT.